The 3 T cell receptor beta chains below were found in one sample sequenced in a study of OX40 agonist ivuxolimab in advanced cancers. This table comes from immunoSEQ multiplex PCR, and its TCRdb copy is limited to in-frame clones, with some not included. The data contain approximately 98,000 clones, under 95% of them singletons. The input for sequencing was CD4+ or CD8+ T cells sorted from blood, taken in a trial of the OX40 agonist ivuxolimab. Receptors originate from an adult with an advanced solid tumor such as melanoma, head and neck, liver or kidney cancer.

The rearrangement joins TRBV11-2 to TRBJ2-5, with TRBD2 matching over 12 bases. This CDR3 contains 15 residues. Germline loops: CDR1 SGHAT, CDR2 FQNNGV. Trimming cost V 3 bases and J 4 bases; bases outside gene matches: 3. The CDR3 here is CASSLSSGRAETQYF. As DNA, the CDR3 is TGTGCCAGCAGCTTGTCTAGCGGGAGGGCAGAGACCCAGTACTTC. Complete variable domain (other parts from reference TRBV11-2 and TRBJ2-5): EAGVAQSPRYKIIEKRQSVAFWCNPISGHATLYWYQQILGQGPKLLIQFQNNGVVDDSQLPKDRFSAERLKGVDSTLKIQPAKLEDSAVYLCASSLSSGRAETQYFGPGTRLLVL.

This chain uses TRBV5-1 with TRBJ2-5; tentatively, D is TRBD2 (5 bases). V dropped 4 bases and J dropped 4 bases, with 11 bases sitting between them. The CDR3 spans 13 residues. Germline V gene sequence: CDR1 SGHRS, CDR2 YFSETQ. The CDR3 DNA reads TGCGCCAGCAGCCGCCGGGATTTAGAGACCCAGTACTTC. It yields the protein CASSRRDLETQYF.

This chain connects TRBV2 to TRBJ2-7; TRBD2 matches at 7 bases. This CDR3 region has 13 residues. V was pared by 7 bases and J by 6 bases, with 9 bases of the junction left unmatched. Germline CDR1 is SNHLY and CDR2 is FYNNEI. The CDR3 spells CASTGAGVGEQYF. Here the CDR3 DNA reads TGTGCCAGCACCGGCGCGGGAGTCGGCGAGCAGTACTTC.